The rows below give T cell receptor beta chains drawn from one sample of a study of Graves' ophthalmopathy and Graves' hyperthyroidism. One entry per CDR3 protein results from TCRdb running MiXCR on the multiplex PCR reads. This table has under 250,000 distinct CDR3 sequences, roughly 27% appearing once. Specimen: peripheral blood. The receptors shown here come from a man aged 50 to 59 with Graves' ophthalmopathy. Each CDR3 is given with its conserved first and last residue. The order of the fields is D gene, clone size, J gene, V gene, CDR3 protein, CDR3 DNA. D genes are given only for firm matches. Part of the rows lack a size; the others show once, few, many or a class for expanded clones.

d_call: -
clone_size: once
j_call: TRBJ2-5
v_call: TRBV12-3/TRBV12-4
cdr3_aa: CASTLRGETQYF
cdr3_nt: TGTGCCAGCACCCTACGCGGGGAGACCCAGTACTTC

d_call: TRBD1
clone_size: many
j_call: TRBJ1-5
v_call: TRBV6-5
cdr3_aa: CAGRRTGVNQPQHF
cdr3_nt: TGTGCCGGCAGAAGGACAGGGGTCAATCAGCCCCAGCATTTT

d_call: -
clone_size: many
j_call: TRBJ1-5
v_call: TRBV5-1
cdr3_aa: CASSLDGLNQPQHF
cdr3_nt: TGCGCCAGCAGCTTGGACGGACTCAATCAGCCCCAGCATTTT

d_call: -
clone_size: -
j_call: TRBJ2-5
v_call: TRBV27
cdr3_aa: CASSLPGAQQTQYF
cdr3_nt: TGTGCCAGCAGTTTACCTGGGGCCCAACAGACCCAGTACTTC

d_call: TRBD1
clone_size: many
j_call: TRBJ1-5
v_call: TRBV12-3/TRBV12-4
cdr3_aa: CATSTGVQPQHF
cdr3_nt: TGTGCCACCAGCACAGGGGTTCAGCCCCAGCATTTT

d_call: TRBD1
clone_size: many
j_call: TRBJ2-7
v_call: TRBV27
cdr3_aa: CASSTLDRNYEQYF
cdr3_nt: TGTGCCAGCAGTACCTTGGACAGGAATTACGAGCAGTACTTC

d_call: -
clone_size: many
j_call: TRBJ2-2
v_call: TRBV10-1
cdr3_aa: CASGDTGTLFKDTGELFF
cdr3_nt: TGCGCCAGCGGAGACACCGGGACATTGTTTAAGGACACCGGGGAGCTGTTTTTT

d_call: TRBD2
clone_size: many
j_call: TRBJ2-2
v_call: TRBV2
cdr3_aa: CASNGPDTSAGELFF
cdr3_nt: TGTGCCAGCAACGGTCCAGATACTAGCGCCGGGGAGCTGTTTTTT

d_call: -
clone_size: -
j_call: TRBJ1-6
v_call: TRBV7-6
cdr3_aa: CASSLSSAFYNSPLHF
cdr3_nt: TGTGCCAGCAGCTTATCCTCCGCGTTCTATAATTCACCCCTCCACTTT

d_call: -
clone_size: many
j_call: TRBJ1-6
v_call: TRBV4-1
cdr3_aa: CASSVGHSPLHF
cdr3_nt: TGCGCCAGCTCCGTGGGACACTCACCCCTCCACTTT

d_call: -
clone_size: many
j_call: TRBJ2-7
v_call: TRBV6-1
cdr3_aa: CASSRTSYEQYF
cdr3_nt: TGTGCCAGCAGTCGTACTTCCTACGAGCAGTACTTC

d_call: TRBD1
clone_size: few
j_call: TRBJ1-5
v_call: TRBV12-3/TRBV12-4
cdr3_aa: CASSASRDRGTQPQHF
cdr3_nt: TGTGCCAGCAGTGCATCCCGGGACAGGGGAACTCAGCCCCAGCATTTT

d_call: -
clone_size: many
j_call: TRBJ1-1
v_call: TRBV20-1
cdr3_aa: CSAWDISMNTEAFF
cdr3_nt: TGCAGTGCCTGGGACATTTCCATGAACACTGAAGCTTTCTTT

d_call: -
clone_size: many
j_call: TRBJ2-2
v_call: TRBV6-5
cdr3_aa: CASRTQGFTGELFF
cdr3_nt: TGTGCCAGCAGGACCCAGGGATTCACCGGGGAGCTGTTTTTT

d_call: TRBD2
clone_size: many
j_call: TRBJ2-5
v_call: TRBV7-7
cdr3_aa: CASSYASGETQYF
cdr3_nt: TGTGCTAGCAGCTACGCTAGCGGAGAGACCCAGTACTTC

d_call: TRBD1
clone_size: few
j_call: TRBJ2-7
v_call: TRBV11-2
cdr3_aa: CASSRDRAHYEQYF
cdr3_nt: TGTGCCAGCAGCCGGGACAGGGCCCACTACGAGCAGTACTTC

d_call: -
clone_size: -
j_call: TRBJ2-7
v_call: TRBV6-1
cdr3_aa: CASSELGDEQYF
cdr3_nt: TGTGCCAGCAGTGAATTGGGGGACGAGCAGTACTTC

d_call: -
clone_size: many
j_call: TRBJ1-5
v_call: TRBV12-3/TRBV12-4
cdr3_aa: CASSDTGSGQPQHF
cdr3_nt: TGTGCCAGCAGTGATACGGGATCGGGTCAGCCCCAGCATTTT

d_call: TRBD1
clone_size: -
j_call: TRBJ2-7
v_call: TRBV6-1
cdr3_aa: CASSTTGATYEQYF
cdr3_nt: TGTGCCAGCAGTACAACAGGGGCTACCTACGAGCAGTACTTC

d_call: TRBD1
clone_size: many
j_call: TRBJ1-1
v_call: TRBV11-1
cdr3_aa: CASSSGTGDDMNTEAFF
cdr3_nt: TGTGCCAGCAGCTCCGGGACAGGGGATGATATGAACACTGAAGCTTTCTTT

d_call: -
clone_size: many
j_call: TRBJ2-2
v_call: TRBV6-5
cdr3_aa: CASSYSRGDTGELFF
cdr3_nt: TGTGCCAGCAGTTACTCGAGGGGTGACACCGGGGAGCTGTTTTTT

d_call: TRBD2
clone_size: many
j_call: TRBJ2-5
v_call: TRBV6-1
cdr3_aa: CASSELTSEQETQYF
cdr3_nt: TGTGCCAGCAGTGAACTGACTAGCGAACAAGAGACCCAGTACTTC

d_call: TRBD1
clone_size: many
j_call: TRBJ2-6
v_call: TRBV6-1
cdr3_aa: CANRRDRGSGANVLTF
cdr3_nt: TGTGCCAACCGTCGGGACAGGGGTTCTGGGGCCAACGTCCTGACTTTC

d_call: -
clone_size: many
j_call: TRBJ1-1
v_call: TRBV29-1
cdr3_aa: CSVDAGSRMNTEAFF
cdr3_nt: TGCAGCGTTGATGCAGGGTCACGCATGAACACTGAAGCTTTCTTT

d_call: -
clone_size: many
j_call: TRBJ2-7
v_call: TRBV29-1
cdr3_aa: CSVGGTFYEQYF
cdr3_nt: TGCAGCGTTGGGGGGACATTCTACGAGCAGTACTTC

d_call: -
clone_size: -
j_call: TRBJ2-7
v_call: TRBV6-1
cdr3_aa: CASSQNSVSPQYF
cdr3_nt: TGTGCCAGCAGTCAAAATAGCGTCTCGCCGCAGTACTTC

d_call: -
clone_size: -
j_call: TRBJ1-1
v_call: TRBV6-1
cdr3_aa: CASRPPGTPGSNTEAFF
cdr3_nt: TGTGCCAGCAGACCCCCCGGGACACCTGGATCGAACACTGAAGCTTTCTTT

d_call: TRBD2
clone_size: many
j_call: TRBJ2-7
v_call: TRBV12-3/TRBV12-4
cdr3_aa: CASSWRGRVTYEQYF
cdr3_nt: TGTGCCAGCAGTTGGCGGGGGAGGGTAACCTACGAGCAGTACTTC

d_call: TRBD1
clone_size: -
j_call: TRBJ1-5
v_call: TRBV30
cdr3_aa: CAWGTGFDQPKHF
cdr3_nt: TGTGCCTGGGGGACAGGGTTTGATCAGCCCAAGCATTTT

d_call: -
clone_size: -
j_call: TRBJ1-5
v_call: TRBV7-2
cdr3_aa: CASSLSVSQPQHF
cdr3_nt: TGTGCCAGCAGCTTATCGGTCTCTCAGCCCCAGCATTTT

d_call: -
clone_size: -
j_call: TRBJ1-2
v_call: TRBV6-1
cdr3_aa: CASSEVGGTVGYTF
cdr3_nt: TGTGCCAGCAGTGAAGTAGGGGGGACGGTTGGCTACACCTTC

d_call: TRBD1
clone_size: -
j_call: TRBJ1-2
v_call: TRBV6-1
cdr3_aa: CASSPGTGYYGYTF
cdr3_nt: TGTGCCAGCAGTCCCGGGACAGGATACTATGGCTACACCTTC

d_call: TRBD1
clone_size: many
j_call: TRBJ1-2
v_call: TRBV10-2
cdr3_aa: CASSEVDSGQDYGYTF
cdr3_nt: TGCGCCAGCAGTGAAGTTGATTCGGGACAGGACTATGGCTACACCTTC

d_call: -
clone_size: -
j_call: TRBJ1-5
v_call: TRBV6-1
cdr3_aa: CASSEAPPLGNQPQHF
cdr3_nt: TGTGCCAGCAGTGAAGCTCCACCGCTCGGGAATCAGCCCCAGCATTTT